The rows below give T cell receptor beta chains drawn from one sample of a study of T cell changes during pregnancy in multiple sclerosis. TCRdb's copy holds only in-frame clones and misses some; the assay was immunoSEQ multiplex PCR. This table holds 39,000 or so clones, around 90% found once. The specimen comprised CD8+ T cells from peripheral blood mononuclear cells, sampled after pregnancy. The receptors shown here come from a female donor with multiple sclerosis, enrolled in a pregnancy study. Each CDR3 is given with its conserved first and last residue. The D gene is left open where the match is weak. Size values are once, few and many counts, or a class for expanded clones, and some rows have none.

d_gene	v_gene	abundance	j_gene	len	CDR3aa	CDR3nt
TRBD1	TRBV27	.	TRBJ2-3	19	CASSPSQPGQGYGADTQYF	TGTGCCAGCAGTCCCAGCCAACCGGGACAGGGGTACGGCGCAGATACGCAGTATTTT
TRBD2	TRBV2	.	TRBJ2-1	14	CASIPTGGYNEQFF	TGTGCCAGCATCCCAACGGGGGGCTACAATGAGCAGTTCTTC
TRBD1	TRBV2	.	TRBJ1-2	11	CASRDREGYTF	TGTGCCAGCAGGGACAGGGAAGGCTACACCTTC
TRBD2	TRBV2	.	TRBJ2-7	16	CASSEAGGTQTYEQYF	TGTGCCAGCAGTGAAGCCGGGGGGACTCAAACCTACGAGCAGTACTTC
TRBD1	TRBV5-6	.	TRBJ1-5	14	CASSLAGGGQPQHF	TGTGCCAGCAGCTTGGCAGGGGGAGGTCAGCCCCAGCATTTT
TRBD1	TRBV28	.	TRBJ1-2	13	CASNGQGAGGYTF	TGTGCCAGCAATGGACAGGGGGCAGGTGGCTACACCTTC
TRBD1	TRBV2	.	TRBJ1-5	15	CASSDFGTGDQPQHF	TGTGCCAGCAGTGATTTCGGGACAGGTGATCAGCCCCAGCATTTT
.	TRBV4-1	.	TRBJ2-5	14	CASSHRVEGGTQYF	TGCGCCAGCAGCCACAGGGTTGAAGGGGGGACCCAGTACTTC
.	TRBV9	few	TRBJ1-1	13	CASSVGAAAEAFF	TGTGCCAGCAGCGTAGGGGCAGCGGCTGAAGCTTTCTTT
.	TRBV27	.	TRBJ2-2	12	CASCANTGELFF	TGTGCCAGCTGCGCGAACACCGGGGAGCTGTTTTTT
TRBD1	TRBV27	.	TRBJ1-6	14	CASSWDRVGSPLHF	TGTGCCAGCAGTTGGGACAGGGTAGGTTCACCCCTCCACTTT
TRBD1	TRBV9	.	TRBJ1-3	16	CASSQGQGSSGNTIYF	TGTGCCAGCAGCCAGGGACAGGGAAGCTCTGGAAACACCATATATTTT
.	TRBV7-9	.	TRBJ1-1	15	CASSGTGGARFEAFF	TGTGCCAGCAGCGGGACCGGGGGGGCCAGATTTGAAGCTTTCTTT
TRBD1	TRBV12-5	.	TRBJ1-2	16	CASGLGQGGFGYGYTF	TGTGCTAGTGGTTTGGGACAGGGGGGCTTCGGCTATGGCTACACCTTC
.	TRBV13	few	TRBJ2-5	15	CASSQQEFRQETQYF	TGTGCCAGCAGCCAACAGGAGTTTCGGCAAGAGACCCAGTACTTC
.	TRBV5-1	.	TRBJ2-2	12	CASSSSTGELFF	TGCGCCAGCAGCTCCTCGACCGGGGAGCTGTTTTTT
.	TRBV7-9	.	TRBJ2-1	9	CASSQEQFF	TGTGCCAGCAGCCAAGAGCAGTTCTTC
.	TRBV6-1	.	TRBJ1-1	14	CVSRERGGGTEAFF	TGTGTCAGCAGGGAAAGGGGGGGAGGCACTGAAGCTTTCTTT
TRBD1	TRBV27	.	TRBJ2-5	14	CASSPGTGRKTQYF	TGTGCCAGCAGCCCCGGGACAGGGAGAAAGACCCAGTACTTC
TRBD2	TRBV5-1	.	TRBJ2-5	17	CASSLVVAGGPDETQYF	TGCGCCAGCAGCTTGGTGGTCGCGGGAGGGCCGGATGAGACCCAGTACTTC
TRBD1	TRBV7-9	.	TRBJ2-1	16	CASRLGTASSYNEQFF	TGTGCCAGCAGACTCGGGACAGCGAGCTCCTACAATGAGCAGTTCTTC
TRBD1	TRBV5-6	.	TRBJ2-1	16	CASSLLRQGPYNEQFF	TGTGCCAGCAGCCTACTTCGACAGGGCCCCTACAATGAGCAGTTCTTC
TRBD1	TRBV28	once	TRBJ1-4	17	CASSPLLKTGRNEKLFF	TGTGCCAGCAGTCCCCTTCTCAAGACAGGGAGAAATGAAAAACTGTTTTTT
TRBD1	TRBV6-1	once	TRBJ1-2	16	CASSAPSNRGRDGYTF	TGTGCCAGCAGTGCCCCCTCCAACAGGGGGCGAGACGGCTACACCTTC
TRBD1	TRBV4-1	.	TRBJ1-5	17	CASSQDGTGVRNQPQHF	TGCGCCAGCAGCCAAGACGGGACAGGGGTGCGCAATCAGCCCCAGCATTTT
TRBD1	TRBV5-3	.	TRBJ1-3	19	CARSSLCGTGPHSGNTIYF	TGTGCCAGAAGCTCCCTTTGCGGGACAGGGCCACACTCTGGAAACACCATATATTTT
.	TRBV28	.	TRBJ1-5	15	CASSLYRTSNQPQHF	TGTGCCAGCAGTTTATACAGGACTAGCAATCAGCCCCAGCATTTT
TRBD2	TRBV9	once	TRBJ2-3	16	CASSVVSSGITDTQYF	TGTGCCAGCAGCGTAGTAAGTAGCGGGATTACAGATACGCAGTATTTT
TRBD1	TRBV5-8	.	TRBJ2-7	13	CASSSPGQGAMYF	TGTGCCAGCAGCTCTCCTGGACAGGGTGCGATGTACTTC
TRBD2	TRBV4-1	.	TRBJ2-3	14	CASSQRLAPDTQYF	TGCGCCAGCAGCCAGAGACTAGCGCCAGATACGCAGTATTTT
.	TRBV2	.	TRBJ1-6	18	CASSGEEGLDTLLSPLHF	TGTGCCAGCAGCGGAGAGGAGGGTCTGGACACCCTTCTTTCACCCCTCCACTTT
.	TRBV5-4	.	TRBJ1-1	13	CASSLDRGTEAFF	TGTGCCAGCAGCTTGGACAGAGGGACTGAAGCTTTCTTT
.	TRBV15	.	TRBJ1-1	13	CATSRDRTGEAFF	TGTGCCACCAGCAGAGATAGGACGGGAGAAGCTTTCTTT